These 25 T cell receptor beta chains originate from one sample sequenced in a study of cytomegalovirus exposure and HLA in healthy donors. The study ran its PCR with 60 Vbeta and 13 Jbeta primers. Sequencing used immunoSEQ multiplex PCR; TCRdb keeps in-frame clones, though not all of them. The sample comprises approximately 110,000 clones, 77% of which are singletons, and around 3.5% rests with the top ten. The source material was PBMCs. The receptor source for this set is a human donor in good health.

This chain uses TRBV5-1 with TRBJ2-1; 8 bases are a match to TRBD2. There are 15 residues in the CDR3. The trim removed 0 bases at V and 5 bases at J, leaving 4 bases unmatched. The germline CDR1 and CDR2 sequences are SGHRS and YFSETQ. CDR3 sequence (DNA): TGCGCCAGCAGCTTGGGGACTAGCCCGAACAATGAGCAGTTCTTC. This encodes CASSLGTSPNNEQFF.

The rearrangement uses TRBV4-2 and TRBJ1-1; D is unresolved. V gave up 3 bases and J gave up 0 bases, with 8 bases separating them. The V gene's germline CDR1 is LGHNA and CDR2 YNFKEQ. The CDR3 consists of 14 residues. The CDR3 nucleotides are TGTGCCAGCAGCCAGACTTATGTGAACACTGAAGCTTTCTTT. The encoded protein is CASSQTYVNTEAFF.

This chain uses TRBV9 with TRBJ2-1; possible D gene TRBD2, 5 bases. Trimming removed 0 bases from V and 5 bases from J, with 9 bases in between. This CDR3 comprises 14 residues. Germline-derived CDR1 and CDR2 are SGDLS and YYNGEE. CDR3 nucleotide sequence: TGTGCCAGCAGCGTAGGGGCGGGCAACAATGAGCAGTTCTTC. The encoded protein is CASSVGAGNNEQFF.

The chain recombines TRBV10-2 with TRBJ1-1; no definite D call. Germline CDR1 WSHSY, CDR2 SAAADI. The CDR3 is 17 amino acids. Trimming shortened V by 0 bases and J by 1 base, and 15 bases separated the two germline ends. In nucleotides, the CDR3 is TGCGCCAGCAGTGAGTCGTTGATAATCGGCGGGAACACTGAAGCTTTCTTT. Translation: CASSESLIIGGNTEAFF.

DNA of the CDR3: TGCGCCAGCAGCACCGGCGGCGCAGATACGCAGTATTTT. Translating it yields CASSTGGADTQYF. This rearrangement joins TRBV5-1 to TRBJ2-3; D is unresolved. This CDR3 has 13 residues. Germline-derived CDR1 and CDR2 are SGHRS and YFSETQ. Trimming stripped 4 bases from V and 4 bases from J, with 10 bases between.

The chain combines TRBV19 with TRBJ2-7, with a weak D call TRBD2 (5 bases). The V end was cut by 3 bases, the J end by 7 bases, with 13 bases between. The germline V gene encodes CDR1 LNHDA and CDR2 SQIVND (reference sequence). CDR3 size: 13 residues. The CDR3: CASSIGSNLEQYF. CDR3 DNA sequence: TGTGCCAGTAGTATTGGGAGCAACTTGGAGCAGTACTTC. Full variable domain (remainder filled in from reference TRBV19 and TRBJ2-7): DGGITQSPKYLFRKEGQNVTLSCEQNLNHDAMYWYRQDPGQGLRLIYYSQIVNDFQKGDIAEGYSVSREKKESFPLTVTSAQKNPTAFYLCASSIGSNLEQYFGPGTRLTVT.

The chain couples TRBV4-2 to TRBJ2-7; 10 nucleotides match TRBD2. Unmatched junction bases numbered 11, after V lost 4 bases and J lost 5 bases. The V gene's germline CDR1 is LGHNA and CDR2 YNFKEQ. The CDR3 is 16 residues long. The CDR3 DNA sequence: TGTGCCAGCAGCCGGCTTCAGCGGGAGGGAGCACACGAGCAGTACTTC. Translated, it gives CASSRLQREGAHEQYF.

The V call is TRBV6-6, the J call TRBJ2-3, with 8 bases lining up with TRBD2. The CDR3 length is 15 residues. The germline gives CDR1 MNHNY, CDR2 SVGAGI (reference sequence). J lost 5 bases, V lost 1 base, and 5 bases had no gene match. CDR3 residues: CASSYFRAGVDTQYF. Written as DNA, the CDR3 is TGTGCCAGCAGTTACTTTCGAGCGGGAGTAGATACGCAGTATTTT.

The V and J genes are TRBV15 and TRBJ1-3; 10 bases line up with TRBD1. CDR3 length equals 19 residues. CDR1 LNHNV and CDR2 YYDKDF come from the germline V gene (reference sequence). The trim removed 0 bases at V and 0 bases at J, leaving 8 bases unmatched. The CDR3 protein is CATSRDGGTGAPSGNTIYF. CDR3 DNA sequence: TGTGCCACCAGCAGAGATGGAGGGACAGGGGCCCCCTCTGGAAACACCATATATTTT.

The V and J genes are TRBV5-1 and TRBJ2-7, with no clear D. Germline lookup yields CDR1 SGHRS and CDR2 YFSETQ. V was trimmed by 0 bases and J by 0 bases, leaving 7 bases between them. CDR3 size: 14 residues. The CDR3 coding sequence is TGCGCCAGCAGCTTGGATGGCAGCTCCTACGAGCAGTACTTC. This sequence encodes CASSLDGSSYEQYF.

CDR3 loop: CASSLVGGPYEQYF. CDR3 sequence (DNA): TGCGCCAGCAGCTTGGTAGGGGGCCCCTACGAGCAGTACTTC. The chain employs TRBV5-1 and TRBJ2-7, with 7 bases lining up with TRBD1. CDR1 and CDR2 from the germline V gene are SGHRS and YFSETQ. The V and J ends lost 0 bases and 2 bases, in that order; junction bases with no gene match: 2. The CDR3 is made up of 14 amino acids.

V is TRBV2 and J is TRBJ2-5; a possible D gene is TRBD1 (5 bases). V lost 6 bases to trimming and J lost 4 bases, with 12 bases between them. CDR3 size: 13 residues. In germline, CDR1 is SNHLY, CDR2 FYNNEI. The CDR3 is CASRPTTGETQYF. CDR3 bases: TGTGCCAGCAGGCCAACTACAGGAGAGACCCAGTACTTC.

The chain couples TRBV28 to TRBJ1-1; D is possibly TRBD1 (5 bases). The CDR3 is 14 residues long. Germline-derived CDR1 and CDR2 are MDHEN and SYDVKM. V was trimmed by 2 bases and J by 3 bases, leaving 10 bases between them. The CDR3 sequence: CASSLAETDTEAFF. The DNA for the CDR3 is TGTGCCAGCAGTTTAGCGGAGACAGACACTGAAGCTTTCTTT.

The chain recombines TRBV5-6 with TRBJ2-6, with a possible D match to TRBD1 (6 bases). CDR3 size: 16 residues. Germline assignment: CDR1 SGHDT and CDR2 YYEEEE. The ends were cut back, 3 bases at V and 0 bases at J, with 10 bases in the middle. In DNA form, the CDR3 reads TGTGCCAGCAGCTCCAACAGGGCCTCTGGGGCCAACGTCCTGACTTTC. Amino acid sequence: CASSSNRASGANVLTF. The full variable domain, in which reference TRBV5-6 and TRBJ2-6 provide the parts outside the CDR3, is DAGVTQSPTHLIKTRGQQVTLRCSPKSGHDTVSWYQQALGQGPQFIFQYYEEEERQRGNFPDRFSGHQFPNYSSELNVNALLLGDSALYLCASSSNRASGANVLTFGAGSRLTVL.

The genes are TRBV19 and TRBJ1-2; tentatively, D is TRBD1 (6 bases). V lost 8 bases to trimming and J lost 7 bases, with 20 bases between them. From germline, CDR1 is LNHDA and CDR2 SQIVND (reference sequence). This CDR3 region has 14 residues. In nucleotides, the CDR3 is TGTGCCAGTCTCCCCATAACAGGGAGGGGTGGCTACACCTTC. Its protein product is CASLPITGRGGYTF.

The chain couples TRBV10-3 to TRBJ1-6; D possibly corresponds to TRBD1 (5 bases). The CDR3 runs 15 residues. V gave up 6 bases and J gave up 4 bases, with 13 bases separating them. Germline V lookup: CDR1 ENHRY, CDR2 SYGVKD. The CDR3 is CAIRSGLQYNSPLHF. CDR3 DNA: TGTGCCATCAGGTCGGGACTGCAGTATAATTCACCCCTCCACTTT.

J is TRBJ1-5 and V is TRBV6-6; TRBD1 aligns across 8 bases. The CDR3 is made up of 16 amino acids. J lost 0 bases, V lost 2 bases, and 3 bases had no gene match. Per germline, CDR1 MNHNY and CDR2 SVGAGI (reference sequence). CDR3 DNA sequence: TGTGCCAGCAGTTACCAGGGACAGGTTAGCAATCAGCCCCAGCATTTT. It encodes CASSYQGQVSNQPQHF.

This CDR3 is CASSPPGSSYEQYF. The CDR3 nucleotides read TGTGCCAGCAGCCCACCCGGGTCCTCCTACGAGCAGTACTTC. The chain links TRBV4-2 to TRBJ2-5; D is unresolved. Judging by the DNA end, TRBJ2-7 fits better; the J call may be wrong. The CDR3 totals 14 residues. The germline V gene encodes CDR1 LGHNA and CDR2 YNFKEQ.

The CDR3 DNA reads as TGTGCCAGTAGTAGACAGGCCCATAGCTCCTACAATGAGCAGTTCTTC. Amino acids: CASSRQAHSSYNEQFF. V gene TRBV19 combines with J gene TRBJ2-1; TRBD1 is a possible D gene (6 bases). This CDR3 spans 16 amino acids. V was clipped by 4 bases and J by 0 bases, with 13 bases between them. In germline, CDR1 is LNHDA, CDR2 SQIVND (reference sequence).

The J gene is TRBJ2-6, the V gene TRBV5-1; TRBD1 agrees at 7 bases. Trimming cost V 4 bases and J 3 bases; bases outside gene matches: 13. This CDR3 has 18 residues. CDR1 and CDR2 from the germline V gene are SGHRS and YFSETQ. The CDR3 DNA sequence: TGCGCCAGCAGCACGGGACAGAGAAGCTCTGGTGGGGCCAACGTCCTGACTTTC. As protein: CASSTGQRSSGGANVLTF.

This clone was observed a handful of times. The rearrangement uses TRBV29-1 and TRBJ1-2, with 8 bases fitting TRBD1. The CDR3 covers 12 residues. In germline, CDR1 is SQVTM, CDR2 ANQGSEA. V dropped 6 bases and J dropped 7; count of bases not matched to a gene: 7. The CDR3 DNA reads as TGCAGCGTGTATCAGGGGGCTGCTGGCTACACCTTC. It encodes CSVYQGAAGYTF.

This clone was seen only once. The chain employs TRBV19 and TRBJ2-2; 9 bases line up with TRBD1. V dropped 7 bases and J dropped 2; count of bases not matched to a gene: 5. The CDR3 is made up of 15 amino acids. CDR1 and CDR2 (germline): LNHDA, SQIVND (reference sequence). CDR3: CASNWGQGNTGELFF. The CDR3 DNA reads TGTGCCAGTAATTGGGGACAGGGAAACACCGGGGAGCTGTTTTTT.

This rearrangement joins TRBV27 to TRBJ2-1, with TRBD2 identical over 10 bases. With V trimmed by 6 bases and J by 3 bases, 8 bases remained unmatched. Germline V CDR1 and CDR2: MNHEY, SMNVEV (reference sequence). The CDR3 is 16 amino acids. The CDR3 nucleotides read TGTGCCAGCAGATACGATCCTAGCGGGAGCTACAATGAGCAGTTCTTC. Amino acids: CASRYDPSGSYNEQFF.

The chain is built from TRBV11-2 and TRBJ1-1; D uncertain. Germline CDR1 SGHAT, CDR2 FQNNGV. The V and J ends lost 1 base and 0 bases respectively, with 6 bases between them. The CDR3 totals 14 residues. CDR3 bases: TGTGCCAGCAGCTTAGGGGCCATGAACACTGAAGCTTTCTTT. This sequence encodes CASSLGAMNTEAFF.

This clone was counted a single time. The V gene is TRBV11-2, the J gene TRBJ1-3, with D tentatively TRBD1 (5 bases). CDR1 is SGHAT, CDR2 FQNNGV, per germline. V lost 4 bases and J 4 bases, leaving 14 bases between the germline ends. This CDR3 has 15 amino acids. DNA of the CDR3: TGTGCCAGCAGCTACGGCCAGGGCCGCGGAAACACCATATATTTT. Amino acid sequence: CASSYGQGRGNTIYF.